These T cell receptor beta chains were read from a single sample in a study of blood T cells in healthy people across ages. TCRdb itself ran the 5' RACE reads through MiXCR, one entry per CDR3 protein. Of some 1.5 million distinct CDR3 sequences in the sample, 42% are singletons; the top ten hold about 4%. The sequencing sample was made of blood. These receptors all stem from a woman between 18 and 30 years old in good health. The CDR3 runs from the conserved cysteine through the conserved F or W. The D gene is left open where the match is weak.

>TRBD1|TRBV5-6
CASSFRQGSNEAFF
>NA|TRBV25-1
CASSESAACGYTF
>NA|TRBV5-1
CASSLEGGTGTYEQYF
>TRBD2|TRBV12-3/TRBV12-4
CASRLAGDNDEQYF
>TRBD1|TRBV5-1
CASSFNRGKNTGELFF
>NA|TRBV20-1
CSAAPVSASTDTQYF
>NA|TRBV25-1
CASTGRVGNEQFF
>NA|TRBV29-1
CSVLDSVRFNEQFF
>TRBD1|TRBV25-1
CASSEYRYGTGGDSTEAFF
>TRBD1|TRBV20-1
CSATPGQGFGTEAFF
>NA|TRBV27
CASSLSWVARGEQFF
>NA|TRBV6-5
CASSYSNSALYGYTF
>TRBD2|TRBV7-2
CASRARLAGKETQYF
>TRBD2|TRBV2
CAGKSGGVSYEQYF
>NA|TRBV15
CATSPNRAHEQYF
>NA|TRBV14
CASSQPGGGLFF
>NA|TRBV29-1
CNVGTVWTEAFF
>NA|TRBV29-1
CSVAAGTTRGYTF
>NA|TRBV6-2/TRBV6-3
CASSPTVVETQYF
>TRBD1|TRBV15
CATSREGTANQPQHF
>NA|TRBV4-3
CASSQAPGHLNTEAFF
>NA|TRBV7-2
CASSLGGTTGNTIYF
>TRBD1|TRBV29-1
CTAGQGKYEQYF
>NA|TRBV4-1
CASSPVQALHYNEQFF
>NA|TRBV28
CASSLYYRTDGYTF
>TRBD2|TRBV7-2
CASSLGGTSGKDEQFF
>TRBD1|TRBV20-1
CSARVPPRDRNSPLHF
>TRBD1|TRBV7-8
CASSPGPGQGSQPQHF
>NA|TRBV12-3/TRBV12-4
CASSPGLIATNYGYTF
>NA|TRBV5-1
CASRPGVPETIYEQYF
>TRBD2|TRBV19
CAGSPGLVGGPLVHEQFF
>NA|TRBV27
CASSLDGSGYYGYTF
>NA|TRBV11-2
CASSLNYVYGYTF
>NA|TRBV20-1
CSAREYRDEQYF
>TRBD2|TRBV4-3
CASSQEVPRFSGSIGYEQYF
>NA|TRBV18
CASSPGQALNSPLHF
>NA|TRBV9
CASSPRQRLGTEAFF
>NA|TRBV7-9
CASSLGGAGRQPQHF
>NA|TRBV2
CASSEGRINEKLFF
>NA|TRBV5-1
CASSYSDRGNSPLHF
>NA|TRBV5-5
CASSPSYYGYTF
>NA|TRBV12-5
CASGTGSGAGYTEAFF
>NA|TRBV15
CATSWTATNEKLFF
>NA|TRBV4-1
CASSQDPMGDEQFF
>NA|TRBV10-3
CAISKSDTRGYTF